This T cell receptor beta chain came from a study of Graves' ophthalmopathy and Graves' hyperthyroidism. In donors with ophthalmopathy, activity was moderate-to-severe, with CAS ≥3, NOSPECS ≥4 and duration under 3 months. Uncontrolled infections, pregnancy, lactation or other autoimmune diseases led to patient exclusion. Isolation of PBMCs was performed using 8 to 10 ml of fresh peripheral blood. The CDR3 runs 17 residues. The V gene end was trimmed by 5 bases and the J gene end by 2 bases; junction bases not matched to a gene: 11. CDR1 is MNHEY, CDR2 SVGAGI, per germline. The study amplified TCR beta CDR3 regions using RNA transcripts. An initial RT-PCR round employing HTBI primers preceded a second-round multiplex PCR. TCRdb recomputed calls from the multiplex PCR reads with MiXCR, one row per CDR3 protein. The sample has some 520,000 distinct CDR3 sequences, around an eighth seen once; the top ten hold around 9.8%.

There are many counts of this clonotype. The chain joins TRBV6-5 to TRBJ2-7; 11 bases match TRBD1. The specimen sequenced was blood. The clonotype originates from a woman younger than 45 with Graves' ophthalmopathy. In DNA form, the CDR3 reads TGTGCCAGCAGTACTTTTCCGGGACAGGGGGAGGCCTACGAGCAGTACTTC. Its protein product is CASSTFPGQGEAYEQYF.